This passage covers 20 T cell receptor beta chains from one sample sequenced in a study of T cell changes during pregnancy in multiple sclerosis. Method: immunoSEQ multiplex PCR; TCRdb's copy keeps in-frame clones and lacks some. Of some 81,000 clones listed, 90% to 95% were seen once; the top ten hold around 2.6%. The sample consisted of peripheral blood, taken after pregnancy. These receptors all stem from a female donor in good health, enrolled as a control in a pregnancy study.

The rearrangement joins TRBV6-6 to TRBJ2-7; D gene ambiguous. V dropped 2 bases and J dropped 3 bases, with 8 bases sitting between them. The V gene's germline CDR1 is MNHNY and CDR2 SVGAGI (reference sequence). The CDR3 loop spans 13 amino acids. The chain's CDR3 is CASSYITGYEQYF. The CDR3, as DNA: TGTGCCAGCAGTTACATAACTGGCTACGAGCAGTACTTC.

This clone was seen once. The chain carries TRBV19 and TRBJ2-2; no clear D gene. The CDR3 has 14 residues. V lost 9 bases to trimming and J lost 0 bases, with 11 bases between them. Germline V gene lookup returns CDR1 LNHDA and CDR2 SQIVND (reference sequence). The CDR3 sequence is CARMTSPNTGELFF. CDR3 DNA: TGTGCCAGAATGACATCTCCGAACACCGGGGAGCTGTTTTTT.

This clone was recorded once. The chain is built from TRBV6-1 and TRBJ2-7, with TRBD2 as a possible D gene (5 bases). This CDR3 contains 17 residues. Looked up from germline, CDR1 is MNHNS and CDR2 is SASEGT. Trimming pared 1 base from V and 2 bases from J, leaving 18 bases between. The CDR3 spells CASSEVYYPEGPYEQYF. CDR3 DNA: TGTGCCAGCAGTGAAGTATACTACCCCGAGGGCCCCTACGAGCAGTACTTC.

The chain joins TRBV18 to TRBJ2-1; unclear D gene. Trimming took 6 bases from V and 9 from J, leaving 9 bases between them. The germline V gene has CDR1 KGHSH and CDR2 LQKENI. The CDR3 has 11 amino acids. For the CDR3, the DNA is TGTGCCAGCTCGTCCCTTAGTGAGCAGTTCTTC. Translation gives CASSSLSEQFF.

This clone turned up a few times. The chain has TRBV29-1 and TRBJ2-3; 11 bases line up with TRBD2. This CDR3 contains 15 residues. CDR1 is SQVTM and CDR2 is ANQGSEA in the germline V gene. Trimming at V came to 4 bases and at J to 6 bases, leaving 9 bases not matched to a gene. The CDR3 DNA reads TGCAGCGTTGGGGGAACTAGCGGGAGTACTGATACGCAGTATTTT. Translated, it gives CSVGGTSGSTDTQYF.

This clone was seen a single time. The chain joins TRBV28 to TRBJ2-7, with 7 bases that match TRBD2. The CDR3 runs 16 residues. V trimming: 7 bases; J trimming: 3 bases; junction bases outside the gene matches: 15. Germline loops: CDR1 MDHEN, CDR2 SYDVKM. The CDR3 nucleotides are TGTGCCAGCAACGGGGAGGGCCCCGAAGGAGGCTACGAGCAGTACTTC. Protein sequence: CASNGEGPEGGYEQYF.

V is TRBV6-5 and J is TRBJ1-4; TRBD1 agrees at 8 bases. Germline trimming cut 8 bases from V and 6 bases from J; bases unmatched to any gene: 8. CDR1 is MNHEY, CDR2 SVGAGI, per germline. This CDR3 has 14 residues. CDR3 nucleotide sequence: TGTGCCAGCTCCCGCGGGACAGGTTATGAAAAACTGTTTTTT. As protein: CASSRGTGYEKLFF.

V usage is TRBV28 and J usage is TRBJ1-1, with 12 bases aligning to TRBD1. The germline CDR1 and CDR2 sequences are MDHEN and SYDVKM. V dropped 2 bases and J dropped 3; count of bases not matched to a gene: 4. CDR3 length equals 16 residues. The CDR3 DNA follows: TGTGCCAGCAGTTTAGGGGACAGGGGGCGGGACACTGAAGCTTTCTTT. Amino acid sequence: CASSLGDRGRDTEAFF.

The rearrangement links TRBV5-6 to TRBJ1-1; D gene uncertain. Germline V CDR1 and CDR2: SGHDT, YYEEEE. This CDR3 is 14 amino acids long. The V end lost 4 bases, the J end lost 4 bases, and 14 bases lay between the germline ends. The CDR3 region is CASSLEGLGTEAFF. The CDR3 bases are TGTGCCAGCAGCCTTGAAGGACTGGGCACTGAAGCTTTCTTT.

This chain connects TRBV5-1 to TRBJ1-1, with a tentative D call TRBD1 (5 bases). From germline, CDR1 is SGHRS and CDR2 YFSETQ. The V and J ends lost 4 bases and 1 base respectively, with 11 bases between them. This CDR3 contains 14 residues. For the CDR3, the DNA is TGCGCCAGCAGCCCGTTCAGGGAGAACACTGAAGCTTTCTTT. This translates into CASSPFRENTEAFF.

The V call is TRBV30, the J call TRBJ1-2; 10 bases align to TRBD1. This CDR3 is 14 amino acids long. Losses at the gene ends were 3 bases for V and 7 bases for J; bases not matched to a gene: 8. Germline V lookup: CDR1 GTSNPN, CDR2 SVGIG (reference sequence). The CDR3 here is CAWSGDRGLSGYTF. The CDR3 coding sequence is TGTGCCTGGAGCGGTGACAGGGGGCTGAGTGGCTACACCTTC.

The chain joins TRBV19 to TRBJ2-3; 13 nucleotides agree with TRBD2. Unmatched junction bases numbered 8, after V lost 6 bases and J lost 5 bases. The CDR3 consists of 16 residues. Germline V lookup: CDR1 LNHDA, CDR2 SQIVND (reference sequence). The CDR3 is CASSTQLAGGKDTQYF. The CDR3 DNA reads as TGTGCCAGTAGCACACAACTAGCGGGAGGGAAAGATACGCAGTATTTT.

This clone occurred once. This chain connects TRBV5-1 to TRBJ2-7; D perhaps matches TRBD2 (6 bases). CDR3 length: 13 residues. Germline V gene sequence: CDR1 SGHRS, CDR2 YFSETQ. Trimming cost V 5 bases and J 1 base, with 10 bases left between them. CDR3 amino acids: CASRPGVSYEQYF. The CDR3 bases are TGCGCCAGCAGGCCGGGGGTTTCCTACGAGCAGTACTTC. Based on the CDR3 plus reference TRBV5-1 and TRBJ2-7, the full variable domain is KAGVTQTPRYLIKTRGQQVTLSCSPISGHRSVSWYQQTPGQGLQFLFEYFSETQRNKGNFPGRFSGRQFSNSRSEMNVSTLELGDSALYLCASRPGVSYEQYFGPGTRLTVT.

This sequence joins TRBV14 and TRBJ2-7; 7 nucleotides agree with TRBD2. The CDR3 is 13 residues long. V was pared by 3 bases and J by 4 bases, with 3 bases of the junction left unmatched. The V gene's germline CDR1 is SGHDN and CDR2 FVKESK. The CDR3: CASSQGLQYEQYF. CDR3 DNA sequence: TGTGCCAGCAGCCAGGGACTACAATACGAGCAGTACTTC.

CDR3: CASSFEQGPTYEQYF. DNA of the CDR3: TGTGCCAGCAGTTTCGAACAGGGCCCGACCTACGAGCAGTACTTC. V is TRBV6-1 and J is TRBJ2-7, with D possibly being TRBD1 (6 bases). V lost 5 bases, J lost 2 bases, and 16 bases lay in between. CDR3 length equals 15 residues. The germline gives CDR1 MNHNS, CDR2 SASEGT.

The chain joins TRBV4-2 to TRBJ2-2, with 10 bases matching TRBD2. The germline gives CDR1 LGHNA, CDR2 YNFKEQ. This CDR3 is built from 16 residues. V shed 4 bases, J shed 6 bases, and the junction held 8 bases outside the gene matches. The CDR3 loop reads CASSLQAGGPAGELFF. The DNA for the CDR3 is TGTGCCAGCAGCCTTCAAGCGGGGGGGCCCGCCGGGGAGCTGTTTTTT.

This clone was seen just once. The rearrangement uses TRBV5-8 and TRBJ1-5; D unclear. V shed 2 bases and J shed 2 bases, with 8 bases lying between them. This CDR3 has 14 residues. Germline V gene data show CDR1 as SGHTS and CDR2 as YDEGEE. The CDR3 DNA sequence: TGTGCCAGCAGCTTAATACCAGGCAATCAGCCCCAGCATTTT. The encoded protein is CASSLIPGNQPQHF. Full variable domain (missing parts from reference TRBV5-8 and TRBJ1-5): EAGVTQSPTHLIKTRGQQATLRCSPISGHTSVYWYQQALGLGLQFLLWYDEGEERNRGNFPPRFSGRQFPNYSSELNVNALELEDSALYLCASSLIPGNQPQHFGDGTRLSIL.

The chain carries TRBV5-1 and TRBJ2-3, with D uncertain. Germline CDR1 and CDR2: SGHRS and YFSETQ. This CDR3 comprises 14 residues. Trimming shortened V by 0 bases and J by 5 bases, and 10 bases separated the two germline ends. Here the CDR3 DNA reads TGCGCCAGCAGCTTGGCGCAGGATAAAGATACGCAGTATTTT. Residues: CASSLAQDKDTQYF.

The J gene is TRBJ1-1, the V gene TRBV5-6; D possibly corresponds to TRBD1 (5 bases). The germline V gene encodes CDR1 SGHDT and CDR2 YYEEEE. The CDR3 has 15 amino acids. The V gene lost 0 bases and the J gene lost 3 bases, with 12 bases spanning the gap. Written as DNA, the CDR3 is TGTGCCAGCAGCTTGGTGGGGGGGACTGACACTGAAGCTTTCTTT. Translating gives CASSLVGGTDTEAFF. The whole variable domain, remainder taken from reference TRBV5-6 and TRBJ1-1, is DAGVTQSPTHLIKTRGQQVTLRCSPKSGHDTVSWYQQALGQGPQFIFQYYEEEERQRGNFPDRFSGHQFPNYSSELNVNALLLGDSALYLCASSLVGGTDTEAFFGQGTRLTVV.

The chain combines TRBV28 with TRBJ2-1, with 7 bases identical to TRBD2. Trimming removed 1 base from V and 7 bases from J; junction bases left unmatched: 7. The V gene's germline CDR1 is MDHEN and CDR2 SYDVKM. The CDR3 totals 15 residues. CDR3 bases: TGTGCCAGCAGTTTATTTAGCGGGTACCCGAATGAGCAGTTCTTC. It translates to CASSLFSGYPNEQFF.